This section outlines one TCR beta chain sequence together with its context. Its antigen is still unknown. Unique molecular identifiers tagged the TCR beta cDNA libraries. TCRdb fed the PCR reads into MiXCR, producing one record per CDR3 protein. The table shows approximately 730,000 distinct CDR3 sequences, with 25% to 30% occurring only once. This entry comes from a study of post-analysis software for immune sequencing data. Notes on the study in general: Controls showed significantly higher normalized Chao1 diversity than did multiple sclerosis patients.

The sequencing sample was made of blood. The receptor was isolated from a girl between 10 and 17 years old with multiple sclerosis.

CDR3 protein: CASSGGLAATQYF. DNA of the CDR3: TGTGCCAGCAGCGGAGGACTAGCGGCCACCCAGTACTTC. J is TRBJ2-5 and V is TRBV7-2; 10 positions match TRBD2. The J segment lost 8 bases and the V segment lost 5 bases, leaving 5 bases of the junction unmatched. This CDR3 is 13 amino acids long. Germline V lookup: CDR1 SGHTA, CDR2 FQGNSA. The full variable domain, completed using reference TRBV7-2 and TRBJ2-5, is GAGVSQSPSNKVTEKGKDVELRCDPISGHTALYWYRQSLGQGLEFLIYFQGNSAPDKSGLPSDRFSAERTGGSVSTLTIQRTQQEDSAVYLCASSGGLAATQYFGPGTRLLVL.